This T cell receptor beta chain was profiled in a study of beta chain features in type 1 diabetes. Study observations and caveats: In all four CD4+ subsets, TCRB CDR3 length was significantly, moderately reduced in type 1 diabetes.

Trimming took 2 bases from V and 1 from J, leaving 9 bases between them. Germline V gene sequence: CDR1 SGHRS, CDR2 YFSETQ. The CDR3 sequence is 14 residues long. As regards this clone: Its antigen is not known.

Of the isolated RNA, all was reverse transcribed, and so the sequenced material was expressed TCRB transcripts. Some clones are missing from TCRdb's copy, which holds only in-frame ones; the method was immunoSEQ multiplex PCR. The sample lists around 450,000 clones; about an eighth were seen once. V usage is TRBV5-1 and J usage is TRBJ1-1; no clear D gene. The material sequenced was naive CD4+ T cells from blood. This TCR came from a young woman in good health. In DNA, the CDR3 is TGCGCCAGCAGCTTAAGGTCAGGGAACACTGAAGCTTTCTTT. The encoded protein is CASSLRSGNTEAFF.